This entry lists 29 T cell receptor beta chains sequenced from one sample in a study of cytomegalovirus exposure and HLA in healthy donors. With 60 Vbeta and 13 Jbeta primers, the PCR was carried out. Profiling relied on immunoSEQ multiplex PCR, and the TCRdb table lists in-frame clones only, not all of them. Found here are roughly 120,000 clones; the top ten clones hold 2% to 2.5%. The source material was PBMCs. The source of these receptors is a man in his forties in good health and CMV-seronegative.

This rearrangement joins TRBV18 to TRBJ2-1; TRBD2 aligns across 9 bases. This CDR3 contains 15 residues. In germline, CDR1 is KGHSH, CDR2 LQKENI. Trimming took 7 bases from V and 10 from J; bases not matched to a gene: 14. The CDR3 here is CASFTRTSGPPEQFF. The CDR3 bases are TGTGCCAGCTTCACACGCACTAGCGGGCCCCCCGAGCAGTTCTTC.

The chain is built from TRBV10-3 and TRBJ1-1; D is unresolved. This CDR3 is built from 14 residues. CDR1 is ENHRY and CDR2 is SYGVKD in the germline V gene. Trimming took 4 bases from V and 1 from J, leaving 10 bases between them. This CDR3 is CAISGGIPNTEAFF. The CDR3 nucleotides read TGTGCCATCAGTGGAGGCATCCCGAACACTGAAGCTTTCTTT.

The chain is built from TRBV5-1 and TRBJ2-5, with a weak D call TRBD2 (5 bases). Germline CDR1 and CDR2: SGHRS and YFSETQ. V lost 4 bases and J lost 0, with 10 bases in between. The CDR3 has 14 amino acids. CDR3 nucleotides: TGCGCCAGCAGCATGCCGGGAAACCAAGAGACCCAGTACTTC. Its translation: CASSMPGNQETQYF.

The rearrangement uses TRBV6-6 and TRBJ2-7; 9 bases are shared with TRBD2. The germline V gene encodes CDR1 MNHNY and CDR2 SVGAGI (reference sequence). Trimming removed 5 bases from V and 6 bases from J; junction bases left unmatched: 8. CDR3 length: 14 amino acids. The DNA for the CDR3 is TGTGCCAGCAGTGGGTCTAGCGGGAAAGGCGAGCAGTACTTC. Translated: CASSGSSGKGEQYF.

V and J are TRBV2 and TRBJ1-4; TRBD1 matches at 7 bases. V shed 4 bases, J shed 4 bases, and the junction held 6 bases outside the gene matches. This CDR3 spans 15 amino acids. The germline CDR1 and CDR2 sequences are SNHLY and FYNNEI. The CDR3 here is CASSAEQGNNEKLFF. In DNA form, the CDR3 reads TGTGCCAGCAGTGCCGAACAGGGGAATAATGAAAAACTGTTTTTT. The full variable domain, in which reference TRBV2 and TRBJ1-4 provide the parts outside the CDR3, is EPEVTQTPSHQVTQMGQEVILRCVPISNHLYFYWYRQILGQKVEFLVSFYNNEISEKSEIFDDQFSVERPDGSNFTLKIRSTKLEDSAMYFCASSAEQGNNEKLFFGSGTQLSVL.

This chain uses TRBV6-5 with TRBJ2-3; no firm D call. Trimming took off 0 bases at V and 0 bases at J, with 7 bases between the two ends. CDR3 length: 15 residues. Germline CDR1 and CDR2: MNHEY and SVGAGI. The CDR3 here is CASSYSHSSTDTQYF. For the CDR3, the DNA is TGTGCCAGCAGTTACTCGCACAGTAGCACAGATACGCAGTATTTT.

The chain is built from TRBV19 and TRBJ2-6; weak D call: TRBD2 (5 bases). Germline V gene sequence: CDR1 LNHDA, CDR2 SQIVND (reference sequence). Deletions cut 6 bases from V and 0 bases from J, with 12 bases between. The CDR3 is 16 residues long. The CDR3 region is CASREDGNSGANVLTF. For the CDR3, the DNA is TGTGCCAGTAGGGAGGACGGCAACTCTGGGGCCAACGTCCTGACTTTC. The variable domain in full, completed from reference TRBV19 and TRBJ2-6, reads DGGITQSPKYLFRKEGQNVTLSCEQNLNHDAMYWYRQDPGQGLRLIYYSQIVNDFQKGDIAEGYSVSREKKESFPLTVTSAQKNPTAFYLCASREDGNSGANVLTFGAGSRLTVL.

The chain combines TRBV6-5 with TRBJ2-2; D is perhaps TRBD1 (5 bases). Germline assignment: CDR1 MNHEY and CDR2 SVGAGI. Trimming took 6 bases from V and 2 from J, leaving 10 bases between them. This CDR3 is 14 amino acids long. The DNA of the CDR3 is TGTGCCAGCAGGACAGACTCTAACACCGGGGAGCTGTTTTTT. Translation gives CASRTDSNTGELFF.

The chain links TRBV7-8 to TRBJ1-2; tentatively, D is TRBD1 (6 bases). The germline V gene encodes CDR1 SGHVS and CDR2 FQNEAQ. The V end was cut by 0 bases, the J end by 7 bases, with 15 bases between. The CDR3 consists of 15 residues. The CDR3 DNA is TGTGCCAGCAGCTTAGCTGGGGGCCAGGCGGGTGGCTACACCTTC. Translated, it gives CASSLAGGQAGGYTF. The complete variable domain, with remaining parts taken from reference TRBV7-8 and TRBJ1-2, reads GAGVSQSPRYKVAKRGQDVALRCDPISGHVSLFWYQQALGQGPEFLTYFQNEAQLDKSGLPSDRFFAERPEGSVSTLKIQRTQQEDSAVYLCASSLAGGQAGGYTFGSGTRLTVV.

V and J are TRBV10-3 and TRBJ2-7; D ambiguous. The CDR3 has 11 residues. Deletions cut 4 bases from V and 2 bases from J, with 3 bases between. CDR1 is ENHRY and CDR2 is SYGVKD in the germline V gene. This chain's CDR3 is CAISAAYEQYF. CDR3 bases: TGTGCCATCAGTGCGGCCTACGAGCAGTACTTC.

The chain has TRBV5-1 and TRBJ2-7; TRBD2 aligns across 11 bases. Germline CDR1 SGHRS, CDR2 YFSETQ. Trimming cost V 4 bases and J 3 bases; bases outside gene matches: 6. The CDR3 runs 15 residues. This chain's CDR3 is CASSLSGRAIYEQYF. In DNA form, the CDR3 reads TGCGCCAGCAGCCTTAGCGGGAGGGCCATCTACGAGCAGTACTTC.

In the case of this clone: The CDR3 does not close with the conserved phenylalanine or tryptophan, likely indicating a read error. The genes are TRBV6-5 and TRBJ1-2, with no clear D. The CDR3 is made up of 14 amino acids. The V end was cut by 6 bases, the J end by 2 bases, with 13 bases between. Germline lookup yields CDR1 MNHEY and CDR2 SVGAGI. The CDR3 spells CASSREGTNYGYTL. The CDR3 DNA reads TGTGCCAGCAGCCGCGAAGGAACCAACTATGGCTACACCCTC.

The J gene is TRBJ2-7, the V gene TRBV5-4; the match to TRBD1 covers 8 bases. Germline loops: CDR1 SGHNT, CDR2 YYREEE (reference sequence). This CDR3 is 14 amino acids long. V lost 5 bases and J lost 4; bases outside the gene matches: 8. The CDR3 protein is CASSFRTGQYEQYF. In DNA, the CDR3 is TGTGCCAGCAGTTTCCGGACAGGGCAGTACGAGCAGTACTTC. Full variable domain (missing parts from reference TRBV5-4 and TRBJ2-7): ETGVTQSPTHLIKTRGQQVTLRCSSQSGHNTVSWYQQALGQGPQFIFQYYREEENGRGNFPPRFSGLQFPNYSSELNVNALELDDSALYLCASSFRTGQYEQYFGPGTRLTVT.

For the CDR3, the DNA is TGCAGCGTTTGGGTCCTAGCCTCAGATACGCAGTATTTT. Translated: CSVWVLASDTQYF. This rearrangement joins TRBV29-1 to TRBJ2-3, with a weak D call TRBD2 (5 bases). Germline CDR1 reads SQVTM; CDR2 reads ANQGSEA. V was shortened by 5 bases and J by 4 bases, with 13 bases between the two germline ends. The CDR3 spans 13 residues.

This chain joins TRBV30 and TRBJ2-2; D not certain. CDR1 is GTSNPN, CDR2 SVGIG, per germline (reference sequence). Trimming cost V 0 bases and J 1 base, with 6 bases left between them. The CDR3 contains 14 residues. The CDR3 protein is CAWSVSRNTGELFF. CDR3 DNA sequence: TGTGCCTGGAGTGTATCCAGGAACACCGGGGAGCTGTTTTTT.

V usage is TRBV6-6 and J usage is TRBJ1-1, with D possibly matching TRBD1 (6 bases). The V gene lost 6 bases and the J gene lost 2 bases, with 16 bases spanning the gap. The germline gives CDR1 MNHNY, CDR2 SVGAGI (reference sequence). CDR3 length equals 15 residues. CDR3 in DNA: TGTGCCAGCAGAGAGGACAGTTTCTTAAACACTGAAGCTTTCTTT. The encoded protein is CASREDSFLNTEAFF.

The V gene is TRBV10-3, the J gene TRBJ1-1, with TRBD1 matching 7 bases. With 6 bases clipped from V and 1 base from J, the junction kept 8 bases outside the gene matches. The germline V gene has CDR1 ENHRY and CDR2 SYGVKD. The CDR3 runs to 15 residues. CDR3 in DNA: TGTGCCATCAGCCCAACCGGGACAGAGAACACTGAAGCTTTCTTT. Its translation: CAISPTGTENTEAFF.

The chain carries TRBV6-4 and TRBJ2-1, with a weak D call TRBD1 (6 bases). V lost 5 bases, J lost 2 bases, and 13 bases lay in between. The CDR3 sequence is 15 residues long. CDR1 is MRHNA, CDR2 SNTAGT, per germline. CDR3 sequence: CASSPDSLAYNEQFF. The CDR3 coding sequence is TGTGCCAGCAGTCCGGACAGCCTGGCCTACAATGAGCAGTTCTTC.

CDR3 region: CASRGGGRANEQFF. CDR3 nucleotide sequence: TGTGCCAGCAGAGGTGGGGGGAGGGCTAACGAGCAGTTCTTC. The V call is TRBV2, the J call TRBJ2-1; 7 bases are a match to TRBD2. The J segment lost 10 bases and the V segment lost 6 bases, leaving 12 bases of the junction unmatched. CDR1 and CDR2 (germline): SNHLY, FYNNEI. This CDR3 spans 14 amino acids.

The CDR3 DNA reads as TGCGCCAGCAGCTTGGACATTTACGAGCAGTACTTC. It codes for CASSLDIYEQYF. The genes are TRBV5-1 and TRBJ2-7; D gene unclear. This CDR3 is 12 amino acids long. Trimming cost V 0 bases and J 4 bases, with 5 bases left between them. Per germline, CDR1 SGHRS and CDR2 YFSETQ.

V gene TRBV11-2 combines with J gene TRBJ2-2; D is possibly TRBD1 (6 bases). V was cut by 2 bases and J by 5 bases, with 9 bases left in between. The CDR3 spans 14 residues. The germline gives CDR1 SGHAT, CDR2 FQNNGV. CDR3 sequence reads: CASSLTGKTGELFF. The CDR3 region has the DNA TGTGCCAGCAGCTTAACAGGGAAGACCGGGGAGCTGTTTTTT.

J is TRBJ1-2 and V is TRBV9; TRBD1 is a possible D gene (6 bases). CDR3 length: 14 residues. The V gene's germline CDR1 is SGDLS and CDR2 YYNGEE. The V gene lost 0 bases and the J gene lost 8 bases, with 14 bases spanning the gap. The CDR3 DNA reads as TGTGCCAGCAGCGTAGGAACAGGGTACGGCGGCTACACCTTC. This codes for CASSVGTGYGGYTF.

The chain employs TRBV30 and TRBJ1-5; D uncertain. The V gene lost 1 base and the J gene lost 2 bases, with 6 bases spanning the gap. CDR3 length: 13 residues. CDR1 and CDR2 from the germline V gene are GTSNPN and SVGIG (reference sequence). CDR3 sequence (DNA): TGTGCCTGGAGTGGAGAGGGCAATCAGCCCCAGCATTTT. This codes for CAWSGEGNQPQHF. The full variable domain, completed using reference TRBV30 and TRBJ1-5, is SQTIHQWPATLVQPVGSPLSLECTVEGTSNPNLYWYRQAAGRGLQLLFYSVGIGQISSEVPQNLSASRPQDRQFILSSKKLLLSDSGFYLCAWSGEGNQPQHFGDGTRLSIL.

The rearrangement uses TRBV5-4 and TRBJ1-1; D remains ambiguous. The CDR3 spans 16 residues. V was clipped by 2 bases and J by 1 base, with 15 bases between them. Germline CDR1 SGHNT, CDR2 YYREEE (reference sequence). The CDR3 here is CASSFGIRGENTEAFF. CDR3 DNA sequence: TGTGCCAGCAGCTTTGGGATTCGGGGAGAGAACACTGAAGCTTTCTTT.

In DNA, the CDR3 is TGTGCCAGCAGCTCGGGACTAGCGGGCCTCTCCTACAATGAGCAGTTCTTC. Translating it yields CASSSGLAGLSYNEQFF. The chain uses TRBV11-3 and TRBJ2-1; 12 bases agree with TRBD2. The germline V gene has CDR1 SGHNT and CDR2 YENEEA. The V gene end was trimmed by 4 bases and the J gene end by 0 bases; junction bases not matched to a gene: 4. The length of the CDR3 is 17 residues.

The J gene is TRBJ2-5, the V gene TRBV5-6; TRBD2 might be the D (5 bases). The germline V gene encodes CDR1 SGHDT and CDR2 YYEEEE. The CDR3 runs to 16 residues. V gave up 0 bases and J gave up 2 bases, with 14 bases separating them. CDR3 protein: CASSLGGKRLQETQYF. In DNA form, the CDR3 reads TGTGCCAGCAGCTTGGGAGGGAAGCGGCTACAAGAGACCCAGTACTTC.

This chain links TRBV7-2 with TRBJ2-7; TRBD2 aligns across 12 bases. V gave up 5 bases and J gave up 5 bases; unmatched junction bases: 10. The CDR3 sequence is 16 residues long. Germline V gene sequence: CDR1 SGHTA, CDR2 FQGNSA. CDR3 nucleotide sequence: TGTGCCAGCAGCAAACGGACTAGCGGGAATCTGAACGAGCAGTACTTC. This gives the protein CASSKRTSGNLNEQYF.

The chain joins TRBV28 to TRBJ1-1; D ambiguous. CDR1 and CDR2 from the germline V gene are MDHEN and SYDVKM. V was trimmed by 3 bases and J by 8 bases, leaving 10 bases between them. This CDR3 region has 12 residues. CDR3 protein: CASSFPLLEAFF. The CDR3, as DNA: TGTGCCAGCAGTTTTCCCCTCCTAGAAGCTTTCTTT.

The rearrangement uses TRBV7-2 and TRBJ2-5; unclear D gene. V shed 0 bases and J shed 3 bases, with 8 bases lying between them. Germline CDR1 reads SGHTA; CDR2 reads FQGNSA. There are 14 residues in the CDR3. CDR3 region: CASSLAASKETQYF. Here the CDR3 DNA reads TGTGCCAGCAGCTTAGCGGCTAGTAAAGAGACCCAGTACTTC.